The TCR beta chain under discussion was sequenced for a study of T cell responses to AZD1222 COVID-19 vaccine. In germline, CDR1 is SNHLY, CDR2 FYNNEI. The V gene lost 6 bases and the J gene lost 8 bases, with 11 bases spanning the gap. This CDR3 region has 12 residues. This clone was counted between two and nine times. Assay used: immunoSEQ multiplex PCR; TCRdb lists only in-frame clones, some missing. The sample lists about 96,000 clones, around 89% seen once, with 2.8% in the top ten. This receptor was identified in an adult in good health. V and J are TRBV2 and TRBJ1-5, with D tentatively TRBD1 (6 bases). The sequencing here drew on peripheral blood, taken on day 0 of AZD1222 vaccination. CDR3 sequence reads: CASSTGYEPQHF. CDR3 coding DNA: TGTGCCAGCAGCACAGGGTATGAGCCCCAGCATTTT.